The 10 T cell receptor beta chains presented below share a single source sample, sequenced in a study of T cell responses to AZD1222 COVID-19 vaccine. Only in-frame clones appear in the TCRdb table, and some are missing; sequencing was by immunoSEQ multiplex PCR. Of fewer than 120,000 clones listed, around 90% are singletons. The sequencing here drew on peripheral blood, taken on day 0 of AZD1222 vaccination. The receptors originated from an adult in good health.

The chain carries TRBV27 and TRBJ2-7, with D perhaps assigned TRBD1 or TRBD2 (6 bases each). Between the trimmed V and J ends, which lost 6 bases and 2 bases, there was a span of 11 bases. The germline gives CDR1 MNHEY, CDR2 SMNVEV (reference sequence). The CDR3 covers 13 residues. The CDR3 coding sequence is TGTGCCAGCAGCCCGGGGGCTACCTACGAGCAGTACTTC. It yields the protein CASSPGATYEQYF.

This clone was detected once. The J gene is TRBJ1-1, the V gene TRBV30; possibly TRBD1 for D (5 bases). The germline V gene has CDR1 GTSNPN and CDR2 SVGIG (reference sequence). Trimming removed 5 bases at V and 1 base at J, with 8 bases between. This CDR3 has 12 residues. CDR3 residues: CAWGQSNTEAFF. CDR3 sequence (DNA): TGTGCCTGGGGACAATCGAACACTGAAGCTTTCTTT.

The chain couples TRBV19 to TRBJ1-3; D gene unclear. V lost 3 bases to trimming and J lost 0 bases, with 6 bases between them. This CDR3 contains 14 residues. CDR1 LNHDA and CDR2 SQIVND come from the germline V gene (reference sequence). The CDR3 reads CASSIFASGNTIYF. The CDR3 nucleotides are TGTGCCAGTAGTATTTTCGCCTCTGGAAACACCATATATTTT.

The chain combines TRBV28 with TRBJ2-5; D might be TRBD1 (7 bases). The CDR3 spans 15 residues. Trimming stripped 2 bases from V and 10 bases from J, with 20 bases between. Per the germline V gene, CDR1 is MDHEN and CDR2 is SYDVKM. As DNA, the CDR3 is TGTGCCAGCAGTTTAGGGGGCGCCCAGCAGGGGGGCCAGTACTTC. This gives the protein CASSLGGAQQGGQYF.

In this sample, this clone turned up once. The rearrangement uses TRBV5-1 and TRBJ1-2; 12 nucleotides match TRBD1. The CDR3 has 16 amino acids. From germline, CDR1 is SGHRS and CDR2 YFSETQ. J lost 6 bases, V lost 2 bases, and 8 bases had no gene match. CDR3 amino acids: CASSFRDRGHRNGYTF. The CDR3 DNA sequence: TGCGCCAGCAGCTTCCGGGACAGGGGGCATAGGAATGGCTACACCTTC. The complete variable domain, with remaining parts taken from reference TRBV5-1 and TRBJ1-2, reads KAGVTQTPRYLIKTRGQQVTLSCSPISGHRSVSWYQQTPGQGLQFLFEYFSETQRNKGNFPGRFSGRQFSNSRSEMNVSTLELGDSALYLCASSFRDRGHRNGYTFGSGTRLTVV.

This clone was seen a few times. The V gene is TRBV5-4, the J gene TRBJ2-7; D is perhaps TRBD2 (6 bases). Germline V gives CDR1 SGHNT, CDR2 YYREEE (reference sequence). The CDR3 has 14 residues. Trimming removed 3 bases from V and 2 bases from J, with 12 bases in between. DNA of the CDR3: TGTGCCAGCAGCTGGGGACTGGCTACCTACGAGCAGTACTTC. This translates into CASSWGLATYEQYF.

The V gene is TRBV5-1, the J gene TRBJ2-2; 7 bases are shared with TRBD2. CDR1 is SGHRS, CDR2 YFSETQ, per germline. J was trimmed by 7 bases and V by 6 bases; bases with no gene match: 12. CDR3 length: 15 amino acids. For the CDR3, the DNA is TGCGCCAGCATTTGGGGCGGGAGTACGAACGGGGAGCTGTTTTTT. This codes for CASIWGGSTNGELFF. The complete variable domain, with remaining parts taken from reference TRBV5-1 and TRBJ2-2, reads KAGVTQTPRYLIKTRGQQVTLSCSPISGHRSVSWYQQTPGQGLQFLFEYFSETQRNKGNFPGRFSGRQFSNSRSEMNVSTLELGDSALYLCASIWGGSTNGELFFGEGSRLTVL.

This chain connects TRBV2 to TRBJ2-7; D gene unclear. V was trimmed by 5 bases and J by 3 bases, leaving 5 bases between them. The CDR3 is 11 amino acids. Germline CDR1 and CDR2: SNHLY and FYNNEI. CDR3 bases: TGTGCCAGCAGTTACAACTACGAGCAGTACTTC. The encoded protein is CASSYNYEQYF.

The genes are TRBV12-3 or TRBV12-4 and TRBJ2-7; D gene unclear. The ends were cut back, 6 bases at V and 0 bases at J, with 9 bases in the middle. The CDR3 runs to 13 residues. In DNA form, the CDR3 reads TGTGCCAGCAGCCTCCGTAGCTCCTACGAGCAGTACTTC. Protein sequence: CASSLRSSYEQYF.

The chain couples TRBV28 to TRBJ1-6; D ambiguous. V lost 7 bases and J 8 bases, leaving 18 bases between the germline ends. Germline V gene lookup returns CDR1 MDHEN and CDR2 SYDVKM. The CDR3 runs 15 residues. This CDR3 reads CASKGGNVGDSPLHF. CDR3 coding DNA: TGTGCCAGCAAGGGAGGCAACGTCGGGGATTCACCCCTCCACTTT.